This TCR beta chain is drawn from a study of cytomegalovirus exposure and HLA in healthy donors. About the research overall: From donors who were HLA-typed, an early data release held around 80 million unique TCRs.

General study points: Association of 16,951 TCR beta sequences with HLA alleles was found at 0.05 false discovery rate in a later analysis.

With regard to this clone: Its cognate antigen is unknown.

Use of 60 Vbeta and 13 Jbeta primers characterized the PCR. Profiled with immunoSEQ multiplex PCR; TCRdb holds only in-frame clones, not every one. The sample lists some 120,000 clones; around four fifths were seen once. V lost 1 base, J lost 5 bases, and 8 bases stayed unmatched. Germline values: CDR1 SGHRS, CDR2 YFSETQ. CDR3 length: 15 residues. V and J are TRBV5-1 and TRBJ2-7, with TRBD1 matching 8 bases. The sequenced material came from PBMCs. The source of this sequence is a young man in good health and CMV-seronegative. CDR3 coding DNA: TGCGCCAGCAGCTTGCATGGGACAGGACATAACGAGCAGTACTTC. This sequence encodes CASSLHGTGHNEQYF.